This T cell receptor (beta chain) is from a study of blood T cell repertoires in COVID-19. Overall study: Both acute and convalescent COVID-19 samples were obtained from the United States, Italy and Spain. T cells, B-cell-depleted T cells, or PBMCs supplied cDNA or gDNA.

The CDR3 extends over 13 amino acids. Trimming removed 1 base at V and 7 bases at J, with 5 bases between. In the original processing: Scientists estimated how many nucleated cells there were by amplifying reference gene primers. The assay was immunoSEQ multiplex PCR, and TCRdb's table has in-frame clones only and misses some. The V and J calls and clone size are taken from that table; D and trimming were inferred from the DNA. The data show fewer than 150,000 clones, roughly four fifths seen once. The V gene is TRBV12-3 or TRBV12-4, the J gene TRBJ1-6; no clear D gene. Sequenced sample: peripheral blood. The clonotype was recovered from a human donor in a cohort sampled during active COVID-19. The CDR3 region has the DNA TGTGCCAGCAGTTTAGTCGGGAATTCACCCCTCCACTTT. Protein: CASSLVGNSPLHF.